This note documents a single T cell receptor beta chain sequence. Cohorts were based on clinical histories the participants reported. All recovered Cohort 3 donors got two negative PCRs, got clearance, or saw symptom resolution. The CDR3 runs to 12 residues. In germline, CDR1 is LNHDA, CDR2 SQIVND (reference sequence). The V gene lost 6 bases and the J gene lost 2 bases, with 6 bases spanning the gap. Assay used: immunoSEQ multiplex PCR; TCRdb lists only in-frame clones, some missing. The sample yields about 480,000 clones, around 89% seen once. This entry belongs to a study of blood T cell repertoires in COVID-19. Looking at the study overall: The samples span acute and convalescent COVID-19 from the United States, Italy and Spain.

The receptor's source is a woman aged 35 to 49 who had recovered from COVID-19. Sequences were obtained from PBMCs or T cells enriched from blood (not recorded which). The chain joins TRBV19 to TRBJ2-3, with D unresolved. The CDR3 DNA reads TGTGCCAGTAGCGACTTCACAGATACGCAGTATTTT. It encodes CASSDFTDTQYF.